This T cell receptor (beta chain) was captured by sequencing in a study of blood T cell repertoires in COVID-19. Study at large: Samples came from the United States, Italy and Spain, spanning acute and convalescent COVID-19. PBMCs, B-cell-depleted T cells, or T cells provided the cDNA or gDNA that made up the material.

The authors' processing: Estimation of nucleated cell counts relied on the amplification of reference gene primers. Here immunoSEQ multiplex PCR was the method, and the copy in TCRdb shows in-frame clones only, minus some. The DNA gave D and trimming, while V, J and clone size come from that table. The data show about 240,000 clones, roughly four fifths seen once. CDR3 length: 14 amino acids. Germline CDR1 and CDR2: MNHEY and SVGAGI. Between the trimmed V and J ends, which lost 7 bases and 2 bases, there was a span of 14 bases. This receptor was taken from a woman older than 75 with acute or convalescent COVID-19. The sample comprised peripheral blood. The chain joins TRBV6-5 to TRBJ1-1, with D perhaps matching TRBD1 (5 bases). Here the CDR3 DNA reads TGTGCCAGCACCCCCCGGGGGGGAAACACTGAAGCTTTCTTT. It encodes CASTPRGGNTEAFF.